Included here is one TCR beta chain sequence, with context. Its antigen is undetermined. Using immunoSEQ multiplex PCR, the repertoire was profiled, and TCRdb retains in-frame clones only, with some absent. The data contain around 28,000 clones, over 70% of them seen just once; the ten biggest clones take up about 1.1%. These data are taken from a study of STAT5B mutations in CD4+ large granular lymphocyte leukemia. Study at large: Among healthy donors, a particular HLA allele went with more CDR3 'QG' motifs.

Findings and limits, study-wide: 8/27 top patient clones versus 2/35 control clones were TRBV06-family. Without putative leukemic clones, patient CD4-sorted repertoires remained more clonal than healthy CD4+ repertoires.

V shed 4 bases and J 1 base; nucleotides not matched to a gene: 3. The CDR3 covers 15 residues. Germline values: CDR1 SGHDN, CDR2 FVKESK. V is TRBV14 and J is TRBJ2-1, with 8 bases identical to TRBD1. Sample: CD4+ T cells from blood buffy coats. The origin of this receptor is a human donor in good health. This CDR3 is CASSRGTGSYNEQFF. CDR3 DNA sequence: TGTGCCAGCAGCCGAGGGACAGGATCCTACAATGAGCAGTTCTTC.